Shown below are 17 T cell receptor beta chains from a single sample sequenced in a study of T-cell reconstitution after alpha-beta-depleted transplantation in children. During its preparation, the TCRbeta library received unique molecular identifiers. TCRdb passed the PCR reads through MiXCR, listing each CDR3 protein once. Altogether roughly 350,000 distinct CDR3 sequences are present, around 15% being singletons, with the ten largest covering around 38%. The sequences come from PBMCs, mostly from graft donor cells, collected 360 days after TCRalphabeta/CD19-depleted stem cell transplant. The origin of the receptors is a male patient under 10 years old who had a stem cell transplant for acute lymphoblastic leukemia, so the T cells may come from the graft donor.

This clonotype was observed many times. The J gene is TRBJ2-3, the V gene TRBV5-1, with D possibly being TRBD2 (6 bases). The CDR3 contains 15 residues. The V end was cut by 0 bases, the J end by 4 bases, with 12 bases between. The germline CDR1 and CDR2 sequences are SGHRS and YFSETQ. The CDR3 DNA reads as TGCGCCAGCAGCTTGGGGAGTACGGGAGCAGATACGCAGTATTTT. Translated, it gives CASSLGSTGADTQYF.

This clonotype was counted only a few times. The V call is TRBV12-3 or TRBV12-4, the J call TRBJ2-1; no definite D call. V gave up 4 bases and J gave up 5 bases, with 9 bases separating them. The CDR3 has 13 amino acids. The CDR3 loop reads CASSWPSNNEQFF. For the CDR3, the DNA is TGTGCCAGCAGTTGGCCGTCCAACAATGAGCAGTTCTTC.

The chain couples TRBV4-3 to TRBJ2-5, with TRBD2 matching 10 bases. Per the germline V gene, CDR1 is LGHNA and CDR2 is YSLEER. V lost 0 bases to trimming and J lost 5 bases; unmatched junction nucleotides: 6. There are 16 residues in the CDR3. In DNA, the CDR3 is TGCGCCAGCAGCCAAGATCTAGCGGGAGACTGGGAGACCCAGTACTTC. It yields the protein CASSQDLAGDWETQYF.

The chain is built from TRBV7-8 and TRBJ2-7; D may be TRBD2 (6 bases). Germline values: CDR1 SGHVS, CDR2 FQNEAQ. The CDR3 loop spans 17 amino acids. Trimming took off 5 bases at V and 1 base at J, with 21 bases between the two ends. The CDR3 DNA reads as TGTGCCAGCAGCCCAGTACGAGCCCGGGACTTATCCTACGAGCAGTACTTC. Protein sequence: CASSPVRARDLSYEQYF.

The CDR3 bases are TGTGCCAGCAGTTTATCGACGGTGTTTGTCACAGATACGCAGTATTTT. It encodes CASSLSTVFVTDTQYF. This chain links TRBV28 with TRBJ2-3; D ambiguous. This CDR3 is 16 amino acids long. V was cut by 1 base and J by 2 bases, with 13 bases left in between. Per germline, CDR1 MDHEN and CDR2 SYDVKM. Variable domain in full (rest from reference TRBV28 and TRBJ2-3): DVKVTQSSRYLVKRTGEKVFLECVQDMDHENMFWYRQDPGLGLRLIYFSYDVKMKEKGDIPEGYSVSREKKERFSLILESASTNQTSMYLCASSLSTVFVTDTQYFGPGTRLTVL.

This clonotype was counted at least ten times. The rearrangement links TRBV27 to TRBJ2-1; the D gene is possibly TRBD1 (5 bases). Germline V CDR1 and CDR2: MNHEY, SMNVEV (reference sequence). The CDR3 loop spans 14 amino acids. V was cut by 0 bases and J by 6 bases, with 9 bases left in between. In nucleotides, the CDR3 is TGTGCCAGCAGTTTATCGCCAGGGTTCAATGAGCAGTTCTTC. Translated: CASSLSPGFNEQFF.

This clonotype was seen a few times. The V call is TRBV24-1, the J call TRBJ2-3; D uncertain. Germline loops: CDR1 KGHDR, CDR2 SFDVKD. The CDR3 length is 14 residues. Between the trimmed V and J ends, which lost 1 base and 4 bases, there was a span of 8 bases. The CDR3 DNA reads TGTGCCACCAGTGATTTTGGACCTCCAGATACGCAGTATTTT. Translated: CATSDFGPPDTQYF.

The chain couples TRBV5-1 to TRBJ2-1; 11 nucleotides match TRBD1. This CDR3 is built from 17 residues. Germline V gene sequence: CDR1 SGHRS, CDR2 YFSETQ. Trimming cost V 4 bases and J 5 bases; bases outside gene matches: 11. The CDR3 loop reads CASSKDRGLLGDNEQFF. The CDR3 region has the DNA TGCGCCAGCAGCAAGGACAGGGGGCTTCTTGGGGACAATGAGCAGTTCTTC.

This rearrangement joins TRBV7-9 to TRBJ1-4; 7 nucleotides align to TRBD1. The germline gives CDR1 SEHNR, CDR2 FQNEAQ (reference sequence). Trimming cost V 6 bases and J 12 bases; bases outside gene matches: 4. The CDR3 totals 11 residues. The CDR3: CASSLGTELFF. The CDR3 DNA sequence: TGTGCCAGCAGTCTAGGGACAGAACTGTTTTTT.

Ten or more counts support this clonotype. This chain joins TRBV25-1 and TRBJ2-1; 11 bases map to TRBD2. This CDR3 has 16 residues. The ends lost 3 bases at V and 6 bases at J; junction bases unmatched: 7. Germline V gives CDR1 MGHDK, CDR2 SYGVNS. CDR3 sequence (DNA): TGTGCCAGCAGTGACCCTCTAGCGGGAGGAGTCAATGAGCAGTTCTTC. It translates to CASSDPLAGGVNEQFF.

This clonotype showed up just a few times. This CDR3 reads CASSFAFATVNTGELFF. CDR3 coding DNA: TGCGCCAGCAGCTTTGCCTTTGCGACGGTGAACACCGGGGAGCTGTTTTTT. This rearrangement joins TRBV5-1 to TRBJ2-2; no reliable D call. Trimming left V 2 bases short and J 1 base short, with 15 bases between. This CDR3 spans 17 amino acids. Germline values: CDR1 SGHRS, CDR2 YFSETQ.

This clonotype has more than one count but fewer than ten. The chain links TRBV20-1 to TRBJ2-7; 7 bases are shared with TRBD2. In germline, CDR1 is DFQATT, CDR2 SNEGSKA (reference sequence). The CDR3 extends over 17 amino acids. J gave up 0 bases and V 1 base, and 12 bases lay outside the gene matches. CDR3 amino acids: CSARALPSGISSYEQYF. CDR3 DNA sequence: TGCAGTGCTAGAGCCCTTCCAAGCGGGATCAGCTCCTACGAGCAGTACTTC.

In this sample, this clonotype turned up a few times. V usage is TRBV28 and J usage is TRBJ1-5; 8 bases agree with TRBD1. The trim removed 6 bases at V and 1 base at J, leaving 8 bases unmatched. There are 16 residues in the CDR3. CDR1 is MDHEN, CDR2 SYDVKM, per germline. The CDR3 sequence is CASRQPWTGSNQPQHF. The CDR3 region has the DNA TGTGCCAGCAGGCAACCATGGACAGGGAGCAATCAGCCCCAGCATTTT. The whole variable domain, filled in from reference TRBV28 and TRBJ1-5, reads DVKVTQSSRYLVKRTGEKVFLECVQDMDHENMFWYRQDPGLGLRLIYFSYDVKMKEKGDIPEGYSVSREKKERFSLILESASTNQTSMYLCASRQPWTGSNQPQHFGDGTRLSIL.

The table lists this clonotype with a few counts. This rearrangement joins TRBV9 to TRBJ2-1; the D is unclear. Trimming pared 0 bases from V and 6 bases from J, leaving 7 bases between. The germline V gene encodes CDR1 SGDLS and CDR2 YYNGEE. The CDR3 totals 13 residues. Here the CDR3 DNA reads TGTGCCAGCAGCGTAGGCTGGGGCAATGAGCAGTTCTTC. It yields the protein CASSVGWGNEQFF.

The rearrangement uses TRBV5-1 and TRBJ2-2; 10 bases agree with TRBD2. The CDR3 runs 15 residues. From germline, CDR1 is SGHRS and CDR2 YFSETQ. The V and J ends lost 3 bases and 5 bases, in that order; junction bases with no gene match: 4. The CDR3 spells CASSSSSGRTGELFF. The CDR3 coding sequence is TGCGCCAGCAGCTCAAGTAGCGGGAGGACCGGGGAGCTGTTTTTT. Full variable domain (outside the CDR3, taken from reference TRBV5-1 and TRBJ2-2): KAGVTQTPRYLIKTRGQQVTLSCSPISGHRSVSWYQQTPGQGLQFLFEYFSETQRNKGNFPGRFSGRQFSNSRSEMNVSTLELGDSALYLCASSSSSGRTGELFFGEGSRLTVL.

This clonotype was recorded a few times. The V and J genes are TRBV7-9 and TRBJ2-4, with a weak D call TRBD2 (5 bases). Trimming pared 4 bases from V and 7 bases from J, leaving 11 bases between. Germline CDR1 reads SEHNR; CDR2 reads FQNEAQ (reference sequence). The CDR3 extends over 13 amino acids. The CDR3 DNA sequence: TGTGCCAGCAGCTGGGAGTACGGGAACATTCAGTACTTC. Its protein is CASSWEYGNIQYF.

CDR3 sequence reads: CASTHEEGGSDTQYF. In DNA form, the CDR3 reads TGTGCCAGCACCCACGAGGAGGGAGGCTCAGATACGCAGTATTTT. This chain joins TRBV6-1 and TRBJ2-3, with D possibly being TRBD2 (6 bases). This CDR3 region has 15 residues. Trimming left V 7 bases short and J 4 bases short, with 18 bases between. CDR1 and CDR2 (germline): MNHNS, SASEGT.